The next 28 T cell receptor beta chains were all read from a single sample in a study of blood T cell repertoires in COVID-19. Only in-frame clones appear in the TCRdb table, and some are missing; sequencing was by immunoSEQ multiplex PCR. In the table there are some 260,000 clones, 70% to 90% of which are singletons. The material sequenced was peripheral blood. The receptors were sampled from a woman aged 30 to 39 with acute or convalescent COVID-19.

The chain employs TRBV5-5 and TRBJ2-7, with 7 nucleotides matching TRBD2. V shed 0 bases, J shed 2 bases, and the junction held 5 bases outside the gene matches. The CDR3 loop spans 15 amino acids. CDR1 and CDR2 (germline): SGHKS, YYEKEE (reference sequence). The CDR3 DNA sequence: TGTGCCAGCAGCTTGGAAGCGGGGAGGGCCTACGAGCAGTACTTC. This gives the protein CASSLEAGRAYEQYF.

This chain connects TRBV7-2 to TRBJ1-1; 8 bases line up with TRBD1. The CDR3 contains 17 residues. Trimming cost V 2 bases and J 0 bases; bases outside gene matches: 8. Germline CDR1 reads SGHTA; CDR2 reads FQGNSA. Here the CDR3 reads CASSLSGRGPMNTEAFF. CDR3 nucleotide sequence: TGTGCCAGCAGCTTATCGGGCAGGGGGCCAATGAACACTGAAGCTTTCTTT.

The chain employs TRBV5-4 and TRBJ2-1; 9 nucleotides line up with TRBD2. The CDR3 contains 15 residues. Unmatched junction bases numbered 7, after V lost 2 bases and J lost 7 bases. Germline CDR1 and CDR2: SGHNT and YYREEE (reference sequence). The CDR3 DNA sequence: TGTGCCAGCAGCTTCGCGGGAGGGCCTGGAAATGAGCAGTTCTTC. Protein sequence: CASSFAGGPGNEQFF.

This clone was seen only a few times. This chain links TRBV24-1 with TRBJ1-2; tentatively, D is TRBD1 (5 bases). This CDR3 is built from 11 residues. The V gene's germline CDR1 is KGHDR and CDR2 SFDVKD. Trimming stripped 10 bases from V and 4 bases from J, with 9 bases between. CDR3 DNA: TGTGCCACGACAGATGGCTATGGCTACACCTTC. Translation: CATTDGYGYTF.

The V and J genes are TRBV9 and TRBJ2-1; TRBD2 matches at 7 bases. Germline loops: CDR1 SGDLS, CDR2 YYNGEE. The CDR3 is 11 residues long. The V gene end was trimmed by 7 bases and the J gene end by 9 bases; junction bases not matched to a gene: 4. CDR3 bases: TGTGCCAGCGGGGGGGTAAGTGAGCAGTTCTTC. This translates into CASGGVSEQFF.

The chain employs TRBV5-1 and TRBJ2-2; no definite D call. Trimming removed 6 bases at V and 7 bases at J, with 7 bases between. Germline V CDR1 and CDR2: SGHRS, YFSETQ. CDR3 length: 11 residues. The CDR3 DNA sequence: TGCGCCAGCACCCTCGGCGGGGAGCTGTTTTTT. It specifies CASTLGGELFF.

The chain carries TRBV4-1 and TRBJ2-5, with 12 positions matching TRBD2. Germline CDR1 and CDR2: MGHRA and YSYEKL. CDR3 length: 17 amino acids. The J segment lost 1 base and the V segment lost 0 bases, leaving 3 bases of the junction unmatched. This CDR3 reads CASSQELAGGFQETQYF. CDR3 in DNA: TGCGCCAGCAGCCAAGAACTAGCGGGAGGTTTCCAAGAGACCCAGTACTTC.

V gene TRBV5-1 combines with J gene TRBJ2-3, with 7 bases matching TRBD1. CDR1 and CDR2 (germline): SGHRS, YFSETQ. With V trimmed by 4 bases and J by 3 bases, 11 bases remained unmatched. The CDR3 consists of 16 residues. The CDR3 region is CASSQFSTGLTDTQYF. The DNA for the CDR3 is TGCGCCAGCAGCCAATTCTCGACAGGGCTGACAGATACGCAGTATTTT.

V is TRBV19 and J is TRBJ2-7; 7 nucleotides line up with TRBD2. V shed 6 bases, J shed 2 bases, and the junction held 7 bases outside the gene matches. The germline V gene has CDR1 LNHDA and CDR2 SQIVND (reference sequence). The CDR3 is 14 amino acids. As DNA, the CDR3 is TGTGCCAGTAGAGGGGACCGGGAGGCCTACGAGCAGTACTTC. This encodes CASRGDREAYEQYF.

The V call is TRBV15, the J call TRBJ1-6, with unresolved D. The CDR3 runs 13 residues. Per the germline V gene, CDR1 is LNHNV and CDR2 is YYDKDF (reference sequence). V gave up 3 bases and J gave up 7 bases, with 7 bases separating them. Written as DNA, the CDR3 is TGTGCCACCAGCAGGGAGGAGAATTCACCCCTCCACTTT. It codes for CATSREENSPLHF.

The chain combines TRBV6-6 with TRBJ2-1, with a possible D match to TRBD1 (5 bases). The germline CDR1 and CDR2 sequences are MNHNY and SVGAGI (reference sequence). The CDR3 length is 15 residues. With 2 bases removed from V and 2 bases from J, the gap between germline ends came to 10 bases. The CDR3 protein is CASSYRQGPYNEQFF. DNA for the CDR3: TGTGCCAGCAGTTACCGGCAGGGCCCCTACAATGAGCAGTTCTTC.

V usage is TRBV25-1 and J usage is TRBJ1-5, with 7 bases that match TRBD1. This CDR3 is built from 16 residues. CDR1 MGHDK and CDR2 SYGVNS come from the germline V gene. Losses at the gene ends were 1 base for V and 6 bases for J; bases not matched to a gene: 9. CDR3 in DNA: TGTGCCAGCAGTGAATCATCCGGGACAGATACTCAGCCCCAGCATTTT. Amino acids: CASSESSGTDTQPQHF.

The CDR3 DNA is TGCACCGAACTCCCAGGGAAAACTAATGAAAAACTGTTTTTT. This gives the protein CTELPGKTNEKLFF. The V and J genes are TRBV1 and TRBJ1-4; TRBD1, the D gene given by the table, was not confirmed from the DNA. TRBV1 is deemed a pseudogene. There are 14 residues in the CDR3.

The CDR3 bases are TGTGCCAGCAGTCGACAGGGGGACACTGAAGCTTTCTTT. Translation gives CASSRQGDTEAFF. This chain uses TRBV6-6 with TRBJ1-1, with 9 positions matching TRBD1. After removal of 5 bases from V and 3 bases from J, the junction contained 1 base not matched to a gene. Germline CDR1 reads MNHNY; CDR2 reads SVGAGI (reference sequence). This CDR3 has 13 amino acids.

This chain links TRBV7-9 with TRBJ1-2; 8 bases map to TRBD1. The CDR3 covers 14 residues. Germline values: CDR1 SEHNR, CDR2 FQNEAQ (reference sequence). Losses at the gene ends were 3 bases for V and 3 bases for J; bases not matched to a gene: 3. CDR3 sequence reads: CASSFGQGDYGYTF. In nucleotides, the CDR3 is TGTGCCAGCAGCTTTGGACAGGGAGACTATGGCTACACCTTC. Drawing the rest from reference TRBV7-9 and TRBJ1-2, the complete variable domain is DTGVSQNPRHKITKRGQNVTFRCDPISEHNRLYWYRQTLGQGPEFLTYFQNEAQLEKSRLLSDRFSAERPKGSFSTLEIQRTEQGDSAMYLCASSFGQGDYGYTFGSGTRLTVV.

The CDR3 sequence is CASSSQTGFAEAFF. The CDR3 DNA is TGTGCCAGCAGTTCACAGACAGGGTTCGCTGAAGCTTTCTTT. The chain uses TRBV6-2 or TRBV6-3 and TRBJ1-1, with 7 bases that match TRBD1. Trimming cost V 4 bases and J 6 bases; bases outside gene matches: 8. This CDR3 is 14 amino acids long. In germline, CDR1 is MNHEY, CDR2 SVGEGT.

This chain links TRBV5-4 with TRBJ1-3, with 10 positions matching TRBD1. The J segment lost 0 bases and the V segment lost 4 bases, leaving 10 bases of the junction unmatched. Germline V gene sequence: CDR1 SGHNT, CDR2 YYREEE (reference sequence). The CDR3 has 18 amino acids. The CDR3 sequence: CASSRGQGLFDSGNTIYF. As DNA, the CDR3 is TGTGCCAGCAGCAGGGGACAGGGGTTATTCGACTCTGGAAACACCATATATTTT. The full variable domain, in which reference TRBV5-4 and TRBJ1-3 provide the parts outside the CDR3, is ETGVTQSPTHLIKTRGQQVTLRCSSQSGHNTVSWYQQALGQGPQFIFQYYREEENGRGNFPPRFSGLQFPNYSSELNVNALELDDSALYLCASSRGQGLFDSGNTIYFGEGSWLTVV.

The CDR3 sequence: CASSSRLDYNEQFF. The DNA of the CDR3 is TGTGCCAGCAGCTCCCGACTAGACTACAATGAGCAGTTCTTC. This chain uses TRBV13 with TRBJ2-1; a possible D gene is TRBD2 (6 bases). CDR3 length equals 14 residues. Trimming removed 4 bases at V and 3 bases at J, with 10 bases between. CDR1 PRHDT and CDR2 FYEKMQ come from the germline V gene (reference sequence).

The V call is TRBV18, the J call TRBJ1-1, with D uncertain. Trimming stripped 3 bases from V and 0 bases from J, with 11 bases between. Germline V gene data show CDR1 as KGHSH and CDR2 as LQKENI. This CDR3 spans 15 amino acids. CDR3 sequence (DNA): TGTGCCAGCTCACCCGGCCAGAGGGTGAACACTGAAGCTTTCTTT. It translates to CASSPGQRVNTEAFF.

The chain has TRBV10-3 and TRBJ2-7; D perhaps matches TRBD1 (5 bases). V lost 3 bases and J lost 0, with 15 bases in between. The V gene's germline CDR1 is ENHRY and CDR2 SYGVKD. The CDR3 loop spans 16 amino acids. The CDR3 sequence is CAISELGQVVSYEQYF. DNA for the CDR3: TGTGCCATCAGTGAATTGGGGCAGGTGGTCTCCTACGAGCAGTACTTC.

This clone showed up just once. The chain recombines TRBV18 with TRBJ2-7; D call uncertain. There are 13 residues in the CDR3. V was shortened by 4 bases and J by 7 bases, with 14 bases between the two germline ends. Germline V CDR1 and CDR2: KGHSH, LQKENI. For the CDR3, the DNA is TGTGCCAGCTCACACGCTCAGGCAAGGGAGCAGTACTTC. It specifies CASSHAQAREQYF.

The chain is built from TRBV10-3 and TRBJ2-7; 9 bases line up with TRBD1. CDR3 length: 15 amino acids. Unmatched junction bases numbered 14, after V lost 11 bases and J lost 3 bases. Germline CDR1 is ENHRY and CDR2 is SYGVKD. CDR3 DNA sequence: TGTGCCGTCACCCGGGACAGGGATTCTGTCTACGAGCAGTACTTC. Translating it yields CAVTRDRDSVYEQYF.

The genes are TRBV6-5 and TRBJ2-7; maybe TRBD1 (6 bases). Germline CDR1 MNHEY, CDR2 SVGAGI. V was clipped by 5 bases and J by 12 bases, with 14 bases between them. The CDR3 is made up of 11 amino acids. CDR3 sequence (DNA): TGTGCCAGCAGTAGAGACAGGTCAATGTACTTC. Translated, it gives CASSRDRSMYF.

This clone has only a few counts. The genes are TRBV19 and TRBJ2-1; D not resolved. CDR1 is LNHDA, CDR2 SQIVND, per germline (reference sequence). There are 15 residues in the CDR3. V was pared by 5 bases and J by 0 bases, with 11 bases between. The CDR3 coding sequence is TGTGCCAGTAGTTCTACGGTTTACTCCTACAATGAGCAGTTCTTC. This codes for CASSSTVYSYNEQFF.

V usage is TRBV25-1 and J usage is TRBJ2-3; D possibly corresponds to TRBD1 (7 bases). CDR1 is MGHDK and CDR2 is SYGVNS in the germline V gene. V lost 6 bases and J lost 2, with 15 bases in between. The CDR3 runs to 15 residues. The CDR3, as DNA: TGTGCCAGCAGCCGAGGGGGCGGGGACACAGATACGCAGTATTTT. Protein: CASSRGGGDTDTQYF.

The CDR3 spells CASSDSQVVYQPQHF. CDR3 sequence (DNA): TGTGCCAGCAGTGATAGCCAAGTGGTCTATCAGCCCCAGCATTTT. The V and J genes are TRBV2 and TRBJ1-5, with no clear D. V was shortened by 3 bases and J by 5 bases, with 14 bases between the two germline ends. From germline, CDR1 is SNHLY and CDR2 FYNNEI. The CDR3 is 15 residues long.

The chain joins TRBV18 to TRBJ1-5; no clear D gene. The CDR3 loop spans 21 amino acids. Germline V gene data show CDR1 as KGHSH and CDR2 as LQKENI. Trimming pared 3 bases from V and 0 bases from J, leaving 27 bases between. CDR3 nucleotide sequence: TGTGCCAGCTCACCGAGGGTGGAGGGCCGAGACTATGCGTATAGCAATCAGCCCCAGCATTTT. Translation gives CASSPRVEGRDYAYSNQPQHF.

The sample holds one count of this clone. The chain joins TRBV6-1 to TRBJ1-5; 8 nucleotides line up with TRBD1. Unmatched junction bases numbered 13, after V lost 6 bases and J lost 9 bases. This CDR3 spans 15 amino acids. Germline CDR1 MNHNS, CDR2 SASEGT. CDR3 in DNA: TGTGCCAGCAGCCTGGACAGGGATCCCTTCGCGCCCCAGCATTTT. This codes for CASSLDRDPFAPQHF.